Listed here are 22 T cell receptor beta chains from one sample, sequenced in a study of blood T cell repertoires in COVID-19. Assay used: immunoSEQ multiplex PCR; TCRdb lists only in-frame clones, some missing. The table has 200,000 to 300,000 clones, roughly 80% seen once. The source material was peripheral blood. The receptors here all came from an elderly man with acute or convalescent COVID-19.

This clone was seen a handful of times. The V and J genes are TRBV19 and TRBJ1-1; tentatively, D is TRBD1 (6 bases). This CDR3 is built from 13 residues. Trimming left V 7 bases short and J 7 bases short, with 16 bases between. In germline, CDR1 is LNHDA, CDR2 SQIVND (reference sequence). Here the CDR3 DNA reads TGTGCCAGTACCATAGGTAGCAGGGGTGAAGCTTTCTTT. Translated, it gives CASTIGSRGEAFF.

The chain joins TRBV5-1 to TRBJ2-1; TRBD2 agrees at 8 bases. Germline CDR1 is SGHRS and CDR2 is YFSETQ. There are 16 residues in the CDR3. V lost 1 base, J lost 3 bases, and 6 bases stayed unmatched. The CDR3 sequence: CASSLLTGGIYNEQFF. The DNA of the CDR3 is TGCGCCAGCAGCTTGTTAACGGGGGGGATCTACAATGAGCAGTTCTTC. The whole variable domain, filled in from reference TRBV5-1 and TRBJ2-1, reads KAGVTQTPRYLIKTRGQQVTLSCSPISGHRSVSWYQQTPGQGLQFLFEYFSETQRNKGNFPGRFSGRQFSNSRSEMNVSTLELGDSALYLCASSLLTGGIYNEQFFGPGTRLTVL.

V and J are TRBV7-9 and TRBJ1-6, with 7 bases aligning to TRBD1. Germline-derived CDR1 and CDR2 are SEHNR and FQNEAQ (reference sequence). Trimming cost V 1 base and J 13 bases; bases outside gene matches: 7. The CDR3 extends over 14 amino acids. This CDR3 is CASSLGQGPSPLHF. The CDR3, as DNA: TGTGCCAGCAGCTTAGGACAGGGCCCATCGCCCCTCCACTTT. The full variable domain, its missing parts supplied by reference TRBV7-9 and TRBJ1-6, is DTGVSQNPRHKITKRGQNVTFRCDPISEHNRLYWYRQTLGQGPEFLTYFQNEAQLEKSRLLSDRFSAERPKGSFSTLEIQRTEQGDSAMYLCASSLGQGPSPLHFGNGTRLTVT.

The gene calls are TRBV6-6 and TRBJ1-2; D gene unclear. Germline V lookup: CDR1 MNHNY, CDR2 SVGAGI (reference sequence). The CDR3 spans 13 residues. The V end lost 0 bases, the J end lost 14 bases, and 16 bases lay between the germline ends. This CDR3 is CASSYSGSGEGTF. The CDR3 bases are TGTGCCAGCAGTTACTCCGGCAGCGGGGAAGGGACCTTC.

V usage is TRBV9 and J usage is TRBJ2-1, with TRBD2 matching 9 bases. Germline CDR1 and CDR2: SGDLS and YYNGEE. V gave up 3 bases and J gave up 4 bases; unmatched junction bases: 14. The CDR3 covers 18 residues. CDR3: CASSADPVLAGRYNEQFF. The CDR3, as DNA: TGTGCCAGCAGCGCCGACCCCGTTCTAGCGGGGAGGTACAATGAGCAGTTCTTC.

The chain recombines TRBV6-2 or TRBV6-3 with TRBJ1-2, with D perhaps matching TRBD1 (5 bases). The CDR3 totals 15 residues. Trimming removed 0 bases at V and 4 bases at J, with 12 bases between. Germline CDR1 and CDR2: MNHEY and SVGEGT. CDR3 nucleotides: TGTGCCAGCAGTTACTCTGGGGGGACCCTCTATGGCTACACCTTC. Amino acid sequence: CASSYSGGTLYGYTF.

The genes are TRBV30 and TRBJ2-2; 8 nucleotides match TRBD1. The CDR3 loop spans 14 amino acids. Germline V gene data show CDR1 as GTSNPN and CDR2 as SVGIG (reference sequence). V lost 4 bases to trimming and J lost 7 bases; unmatched junction nucleotides: 8. The CDR3 sequence is CAWNSGQGHGELFF. Here the CDR3 DNA reads TGTGCCTGGAACTCCGGACAGGGTCACGGGGAGCTGTTTTTT.

V is TRBV4-1 and J is TRBJ2-7, with TRBD2 identical over 9 bases. Germline assignment: CDR1 MGHRA and CDR2 YSYEKL. There are 15 residues in the CDR3. After removal of 0 bases from V and 6 bases from J, the junction contained 6 bases not matched to a gene. The CDR3 sequence is CASSQDLTSGSEQYF. CDR3 nucleotides: TGCGCCAGCAGCCAAGATTTGACTAGCGGAAGCGAGCAGTACTTC.

The chain carries TRBV30 and TRBJ1-3; D is unclear. CDR1 and CDR2 (germline): GTSNPN, SVGIG (reference sequence). V was shortened by 0 bases and J by 2 bases, with 11 bases between the two germline ends. This CDR3 comprises 15 residues. This CDR3 is CAWSVRLGPGNTIYF. The CDR3 DNA is TGTGCCTGGAGTGTACGCCTGGGCCCTGGAAACACCATATATTTT.

This clone was seen just once. V usage is TRBV4-2 and J usage is TRBJ2-5, with D possibly matching TRBD1 (6 bases). The V gene lost 1 base and the J gene lost 5 bases, with 8 bases spanning the gap. From germline, CDR1 is LGHNA and CDR2 YNFKEQ. The CDR3 totals 13 residues. CDR3 residues: CASSQGGRETQYF. The DNA for the CDR3 is TGTGCCAGCAGCCAAGGGGGGCGGGAGACCCAGTACTTC.

The genes are TRBV5-5 and TRBJ1-2; possibly TRBD1 for D (6 bases). The CDR3 is made up of 13 amino acids. Germline CDR1 SGHKS, CDR2 YYEKEE (reference sequence). Trimming shortened V by 4 bases and J by 4 bases, and 11 bases separated the two germline ends. This CDR3 reads CASSLGQSYGYTF. DNA for the CDR3: TGTGCCAGCAGCCTCGGACAGAGCTATGGCTACACCTTC.

The gene calls are TRBV6-6 and TRBJ2-7; 11 bases line up with TRBD2. V dropped 6 bases and J dropped 2; count of bases not matched to a gene: 3. CDR3 length equals 14 residues. CDR1 is MNHNY, CDR2 SVGAGI, per germline (reference sequence). The CDR3 DNA reads as TGTGCCAGCAGCTTAGCGGGAGGGCCCTACGAGCAGTACTTC. Its translation: CASSLAGGPYEQYF.

On this clone itself: Germline is not matched at one junction end, which may reflect a read error. The chain uses TRBV6-1 and TRBJ1-2, with 10 positions matching TRBD1. The germline V gene encodes CDR1 MNHNS and CDR2 SASEGT. CDR3 length equals 15 residues. DNA of the CDR3: TGTGCCAGCACTGAATGGACAGGGGGTAACTATGGCTACACCTTC. Residues: CASTEWTGGNYGYTF.

The count of this clone is one. The chain combines TRBV18 with TRBJ1-6; TRBD1 matches 7 bases. This CDR3 contains 14 residues. The germline CDR1 and CDR2 sequences are KGHSH and LQKENI. The trim removed 6 bases at V and 11 bases at J, leaving 10 bases unmatched. In nucleotides, the CDR3 is TGTGCCAGCTCGCTCGACAGGGAGCGGACACCCCTCCACTTT. Translating it yields CASSLDRERTPLHF.

The chain has TRBV24-1 and TRBJ2-7, with D perhaps matching TRBD2 (7 bases). Trimming took 5 bases from V and 4 from J, leaving 17 bases between them. CDR1 and CDR2 (germline): KGHDR, SFDVKD. CDR3 size: 15 residues. The CDR3 DNA is TGTGCCACCAGTGCGGATGGGGGGGGCACGTACGAGCAGTACTTC. It is translated as CATSADGGGTYEQYF.

This chain links TRBV6-6 with TRBJ1-5; D gene ambiguous. Trimming stripped 0 bases from V and 7 bases from J, with 13 bases between. This CDR3 is built from 15 residues. Germline V gives CDR1 MNHNY, CDR2 SVGAGI (reference sequence). The CDR3 DNA is TGTGCCAGCAGTTACTCATACTCAACGGGACAGCCCCAGCATTTT. Translated, it gives CASSYSYSTGQPQHF.

As for this clone: Mismatch with germline at one junction end may stem from a read error. V usage is TRBV30 and J usage is TRBJ2-2; TRBD2 matches at 7 bases. Germline V gives CDR1 GTSNPN, CDR2 SVGIG (reference sequence). CDR3 length: 12 residues. The CDR3 reads CGGRKSGGELFF. The CDR3 DNA follows: TGCGGCGGGAGAAAGTCGGGCGGGGAGCTGTTTTTT.

The chain employs TRBV28 and TRBJ1-6, with D uncertain. Per germline, CDR1 MDHEN and CDR2 SYDVKM. V was pared by 5 bases and J by 3 bases, with 14 bases between. The CDR3 has 16 amino acids. The CDR3: CASSVVVAVYNSPLHF. DNA for the CDR3: TGTGCCAGCAGTGTCGTTGTGGCCGTCTATAATTCACCCCTCCACTTT.

The V call is TRBV7-9, the J call TRBJ1-4; weak D call: TRBD1 (5 bases). V lost 5 bases and J lost 4, with 14 bases in between. Looked up from germline, CDR1 is SEHNR and CDR2 is FQNEAQ (reference sequence). This CDR3 contains 15 residues. In DNA, the CDR3 is TGTGCCAGCAGCCACCGGGGGTTCTTTAATGAAAAACTGTTTTTT. This translates into CASSHRGFFNEKLFF.

The chain couples TRBV5-4 to TRBJ2-5; D unresolved. The ends were cut back, 4 bases at V and 6 bases at J, with 16 bases in the middle. Germline CDR1 is SGHNT and CDR2 is YYREEE (reference sequence). The CDR3 spans 14 residues. CDR3 bases: TGTGCCAGCAGCCCCCGGTTCCCCCCCCAGACCCAGTACTTC. Residues: CASSPRFPPQTQYF.

This chain joins TRBV27 and TRBJ2-7; a possible D gene is TRBD1 (5 bases). The V and J ends lost 2 bases and 2 bases respectively, with 10 bases between them. The CDR3 is 14 amino acids. Germline-derived CDR1 and CDR2 are MNHEY and SMNVEV (reference sequence). This chain's CDR3 is CASSLRQGPYEQYF. In DNA form, the CDR3 reads TGTGCCAGCAGTTTAAGGCAGGGCCCCTACGAGCAGTACTTC.

The chain has TRBV5-4 and TRBJ2-7; TRBD2 matches 7 bases. The CDR3 runs to 15 residues. CDR1 and CDR2 (germline): SGHNT, YYREEE (reference sequence). V dropped 3 bases and J dropped 8; count of bases not matched to a gene: 14. CDR3 residues: CASSSGGLLPGKQYF. As DNA, the CDR3 is TGTGCCAGCAGCTCGGGGGGACTCCTACCCGGTAAGCAGTACTTC.